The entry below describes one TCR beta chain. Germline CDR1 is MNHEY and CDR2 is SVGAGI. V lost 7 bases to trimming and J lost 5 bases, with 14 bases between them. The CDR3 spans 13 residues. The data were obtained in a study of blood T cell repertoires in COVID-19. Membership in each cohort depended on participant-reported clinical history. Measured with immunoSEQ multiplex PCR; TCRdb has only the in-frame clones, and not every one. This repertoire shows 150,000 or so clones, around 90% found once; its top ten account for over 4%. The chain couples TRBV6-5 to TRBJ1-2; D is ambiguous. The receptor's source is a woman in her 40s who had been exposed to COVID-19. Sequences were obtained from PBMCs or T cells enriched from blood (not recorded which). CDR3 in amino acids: CASNNRGFYGYTF. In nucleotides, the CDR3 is TGTGCCAGCAACAACCGAGGCTTTTATGGCTACACCTTC.